The 6 T cell receptor beta chains presented below share a single source sample, sequenced in a study of graft-versus-host responses after intestinal transplantation. Assay used: immunoSEQ multiplex PCR; TCRdb lists only in-frame clones, some missing. The table has some 110,000 clones, roughly nine tenths seen once. Their antigens remain unidentified. The source material was unstimulated CD4+ T cells sorted from spleen or lymph node cells, sampled before intestinal transplant. The receptors were sampled from a human donor who received an intestinal transplant.

Of note for this clone: Other nucleotide sequences from this sample produce the same CDR3. The genes are TRBV9 and TRBJ2-1, with TRBD1 as a possible D gene (5 bases). Between the trimmed V and J ends, which lost 0 bases and 1 base, there was a span of 8 bases. The CDR3 runs 15 residues. Germline lookup yields CDR1 SGDLS and CDR2 YYNGEE. CDR3 loop: CASSVGTNSYNEQFF. The CDR3 DNA reads as TGTGCCAGCAGCGTAGGGACAAATTCCTACAATGAGCAGTTCTTC.

The CDR3 reads CASRRDAAYEQYF. The CDR3 DNA reads as TGTGCCAGCAGGAGGGACGCCGCCTACGAGCAGTACTTC. The chain uses TRBV2 and TRBJ2-7; TRBD1 or TRBD2 may be the D gene (5 bases each). The CDR3 loop spans 13 amino acids. The germline gives CDR1 SNHLY, CDR2 FYNNEI. V gave up 6 bases and J gave up 2 bases, with 11 bases separating them.

The chain carries TRBV5-1 and TRBJ2-7, with D possibly matching TRBD2 (6 bases). Germline assignment: CDR1 SGHRS and CDR2 YFSETQ. CDR3 length equals 12 residues. V was clipped by 7 bases and J by 3 bases, with 11 bases between them. CDR3 nucleotides: TGCGCCAGCGCTGGTAGCGGCTACGAGCAGTACTTC. Translated, it gives CASAGSGYEQYF.

In its sample, this clone was seen once. The V gene is TRBV10-3, the J gene TRBJ2-7; 7 bases map to TRBD2. Germline lookup yields CDR1 ENHRY and CDR2 SYGVKD. Trimming at V came to 0 bases and at J to 9 bases, leaving 5 bases not matched to a gene. This CDR3 region has 13 residues. CDR3 amino acids: CAISESWGGRQYF. The CDR3 nucleotides are TGTGCCATCAGTGAGTCTTGGGGGGGGAGGCAGTACTTC.

The V gene is TRBV10-3, the J gene TRBJ2-2; 7 bases map to TRBD2. The CDR3 length is 17 residues. Germline V gives CDR1 ENHRY, CDR2 SYGVKD. J lost 5 bases, V lost 6 bases, and 15 bases had no gene match. DNA of the CDR3: TGTGCCATCAGCCCAGCCTCCGGGACTACCTCAACCGGGGAGCTGTTTTTT. This sequence encodes CAISPASGTTSTGELFF.

The V and J genes are TRBV7-2 and TRBJ1-3; D is possibly TRBD1 (5 bases). Germline values: CDR1 SGHTA, CDR2 FQGNSA. Trimming stripped 6 bases from V and 0 bases from J, with 12 bases between. This CDR3 has 15 residues. The CDR3 DNA sequence: TGTGCCAGCAGTCACAGGAAGAACTCTGGAAACACCATATATTTT. It codes for CASSHRKNSGNTIYF.